Below, one T cell receptor beta chain is given with its context. The CDR3 is made up of 14 amino acids. V gave up 2 bases and J gave up 1 base, with 7 bases separating them. The germline V gene has CDR1 LNHNV and CDR2 YYDKDF (reference sequence). In the authors' methods: Estimation of nucleated cell counts was performed using reference gene primer amplification. Generated by immunoSEQ multiplex PCR, the TCRdb table keeps only in-frame clones and is missing some. That table supplies the V and J calls and clone size; D and trimming were determined from the DNA. The sample has 70,000 to 95,000 clones; roughly 90% are singletons. This entry comes from a study of blood T cell repertoires in COVID-19. Study overall: In each case, the material was cDNA or gDNA derived from T cells, B-cell-depleted T cells, or PBMCs.

Sequenced material: peripheral blood. V and J are TRBV15 and TRBJ2-3; perhaps TRBD2 as D (5 bases). This TCR came from a man between 65 and 85 years old with acute or convalescent COVID-19. CDR3 bases: TGTGCCACCAGCAGAACCGGGGGCACAGATACGCAGTATTTT. Its translation is CATSRTGGTDTQYF.